This T cell receptor (beta chain) was identified in a study of cytomegalovirus exposure and HLA in healthy donors. Study as a whole: Sequencing of approximately 190 million T cells in an earlier analysis found 95 million to 120 million unique TCR beta sequences. Broader study findings: In a later analysis, approximately 15,000 TCR beta sequences were associated with HLA alleles at 0.05 false discovery rate. In an earlier analysis, productive rearrangement rates for most beta V segments clustered near 87% or 30%.

This CDR3 is built from 15 residues. Trimming shortened V by 3 bases and J by 7 bases, and 13 bases separated the two germline ends. Germline lookup yields CDR1 MDHEN and CDR2 SYDVKM. The PCR used 60 Vbeta and 13 Jbeta primers. Method: immunoSEQ multiplex PCR; TCRdb's copy keeps in-frame clones and lacks some. This sample has some 200,000 clones, with about 80% found just once. The sample holds a few counts of this clone. Its target is not known. The TCR sequence derives from a middle-aged woman in good health and CMV-seronegative. Material for sequencing was PBMCs. The chain uses TRBV28 and TRBJ1-6; no reliable D call. The CDR3 region is CASSFLTVLNSPLHF. The CDR3 region has the DNA TGTGCCAGCAGTTTCCTTACAGTTCTAAATTCACCCCTCCACTTT.